This TCR beta chain was sequenced for a study of T cells in Graves' hyperthyroidism and ophthalmopathy. RNA transcripts yielded amplified TCR beta CDR3 regions. The study used the HTBI primer set for a first-round RT-PCR of the TCR CDR3. TCRdb reanalysed the multiplex PCR reads using MiXCR and keeps one entry per CDR3 protein. Of around 200,000 distinct CDR3 sequences in the sample, more than 15% were seen once. The CDR3 sequence is 15 residues long. Losses at the gene ends were 7 bases for V and 5 bases for J; bases not matched to a gene: 13. The V call is TRBV12-3 or TRBV12-4, the J call TRBJ2-7, with 8 bases identical to TRBD1. Source material: blood. This TCR was sampled from a woman between 50 and 59 years old with Graves' hyperthyroidism. The CDR3 loop is CASTLRQGSIHEQYF. The CDR3 DNA sequence: TGTGCCAGCACTCTAAGACAGGGGTCGATACACGAGCAGTACTTC.